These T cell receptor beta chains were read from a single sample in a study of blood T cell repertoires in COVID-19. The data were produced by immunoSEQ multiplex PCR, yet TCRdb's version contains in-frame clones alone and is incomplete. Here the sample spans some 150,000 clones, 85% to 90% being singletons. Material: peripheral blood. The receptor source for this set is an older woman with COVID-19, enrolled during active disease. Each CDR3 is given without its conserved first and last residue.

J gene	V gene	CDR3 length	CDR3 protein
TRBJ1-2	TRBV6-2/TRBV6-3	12	ASSYSGNRVGYT
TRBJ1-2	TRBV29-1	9	SSAHLYGYT
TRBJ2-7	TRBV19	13	ASSTRGRGYNEQY
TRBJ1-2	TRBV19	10	ASSIGANGYT
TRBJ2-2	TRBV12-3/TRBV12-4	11	ASTAYRTGELF
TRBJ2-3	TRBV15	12	ATSLRQGRDTQY
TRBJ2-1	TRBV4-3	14	ASSQASGSSYNEQF
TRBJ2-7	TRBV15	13	ATSKLWTGGDEQY
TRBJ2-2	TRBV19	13	ASLPGVTVPGELF
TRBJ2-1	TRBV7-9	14	ASSLWAGQGGNEQF
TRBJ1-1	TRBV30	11	AWRIEGGTEAF
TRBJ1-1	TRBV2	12	ASSVGLLNTEAF
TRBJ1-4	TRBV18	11	ASSPLAAEKLF
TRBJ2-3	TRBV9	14	ASSVDGGRASDTQY
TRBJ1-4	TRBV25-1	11	ASNRGGVEKLF
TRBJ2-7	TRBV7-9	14	ASSSRSGTGGGEQY
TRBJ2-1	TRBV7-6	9	ASTMSNEQF
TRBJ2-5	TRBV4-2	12	ASARLATQETQY
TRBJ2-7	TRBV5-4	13	ASSTGQGLNYEQY
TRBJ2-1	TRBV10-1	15	ASSEGGLAASYNEQF
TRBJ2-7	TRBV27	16	ASSPRVVGSGGSYEQY
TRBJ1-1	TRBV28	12	ASSLSGWNTEAF
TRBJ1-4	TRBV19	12	ASTNRRSNEKLF
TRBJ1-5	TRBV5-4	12	ASSSQGADQPQH
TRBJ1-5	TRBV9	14	ASSDKGTGRIQPQH
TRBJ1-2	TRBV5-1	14	ASRAINRARNYGYT
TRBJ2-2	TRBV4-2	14	ASSQGPGQGAGELF
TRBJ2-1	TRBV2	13	ASSGRGTSESEQF
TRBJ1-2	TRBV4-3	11	ASSQDNNYGYT
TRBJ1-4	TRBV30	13	AWRAEGATNEKLF
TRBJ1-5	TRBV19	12	ASPRQVSDQPQH
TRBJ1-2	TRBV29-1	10	SVGTGMSGYT
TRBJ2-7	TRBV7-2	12	ASSFGTGDHEQY
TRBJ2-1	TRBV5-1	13	ASSSSGSPLGEQF
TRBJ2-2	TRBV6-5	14	ASSYQPSEPPGELF
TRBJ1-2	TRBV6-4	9	ASSDRYGYT